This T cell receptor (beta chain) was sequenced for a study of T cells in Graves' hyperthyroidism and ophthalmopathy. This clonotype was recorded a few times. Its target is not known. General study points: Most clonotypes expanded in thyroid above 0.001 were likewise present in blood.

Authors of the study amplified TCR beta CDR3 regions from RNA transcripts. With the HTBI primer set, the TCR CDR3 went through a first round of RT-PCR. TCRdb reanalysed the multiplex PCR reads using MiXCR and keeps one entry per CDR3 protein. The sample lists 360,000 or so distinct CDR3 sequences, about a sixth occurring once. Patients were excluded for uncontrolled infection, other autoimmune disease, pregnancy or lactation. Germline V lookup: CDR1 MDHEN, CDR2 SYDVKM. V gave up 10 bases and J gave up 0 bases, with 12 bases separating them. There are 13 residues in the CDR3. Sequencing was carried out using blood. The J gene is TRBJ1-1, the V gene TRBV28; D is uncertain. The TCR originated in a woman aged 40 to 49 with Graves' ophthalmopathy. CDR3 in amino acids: CATSPDVNTEAFF. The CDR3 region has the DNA TGTGCCACCAGCCCGGACGTGAACACTGAAGCTTTCTTT.